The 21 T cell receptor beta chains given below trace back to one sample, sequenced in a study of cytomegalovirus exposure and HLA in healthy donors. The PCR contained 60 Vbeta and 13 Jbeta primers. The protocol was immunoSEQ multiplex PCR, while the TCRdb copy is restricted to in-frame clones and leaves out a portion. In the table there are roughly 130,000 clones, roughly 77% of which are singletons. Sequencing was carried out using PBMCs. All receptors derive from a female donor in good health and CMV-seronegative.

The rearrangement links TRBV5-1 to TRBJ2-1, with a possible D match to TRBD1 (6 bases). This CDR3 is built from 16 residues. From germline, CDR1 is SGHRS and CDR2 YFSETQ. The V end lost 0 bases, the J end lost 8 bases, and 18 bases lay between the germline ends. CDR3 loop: CASSLGRRGSVDEQFF. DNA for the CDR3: TGCGCCAGCAGCTTGGGTCGAAGGGGGAGCGTCGATGAGCAGTTCTTC.

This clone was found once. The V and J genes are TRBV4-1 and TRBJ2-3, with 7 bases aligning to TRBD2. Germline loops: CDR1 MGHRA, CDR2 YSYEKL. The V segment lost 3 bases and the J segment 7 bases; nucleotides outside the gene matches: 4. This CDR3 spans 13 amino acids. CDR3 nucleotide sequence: TGCGCCAGCAGCCAGAAAGCGGGGCATACGCAGTATTTT. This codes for CASSQKAGHTQYF.

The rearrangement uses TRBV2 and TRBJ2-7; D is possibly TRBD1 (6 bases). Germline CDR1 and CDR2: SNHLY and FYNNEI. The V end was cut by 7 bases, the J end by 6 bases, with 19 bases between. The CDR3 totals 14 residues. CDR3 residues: CASKILQGTPEQYF. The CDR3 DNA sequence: TGTGCCAGCAAAATTCTACAGGGTACTCCCGAGCAGTACTTC.

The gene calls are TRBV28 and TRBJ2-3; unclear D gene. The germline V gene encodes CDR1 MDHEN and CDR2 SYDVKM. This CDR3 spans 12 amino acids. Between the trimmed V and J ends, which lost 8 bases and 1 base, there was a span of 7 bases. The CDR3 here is CASVSGTDTQYF. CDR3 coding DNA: TGTGCCAGCGTTTCGGGCACAGATACGCAGTATTTT.

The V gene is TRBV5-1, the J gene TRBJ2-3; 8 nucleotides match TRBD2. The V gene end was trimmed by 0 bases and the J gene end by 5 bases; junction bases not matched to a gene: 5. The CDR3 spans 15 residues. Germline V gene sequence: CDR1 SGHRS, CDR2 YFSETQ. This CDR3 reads CASSLGGGTGDTQYF. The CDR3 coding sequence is TGCGCCAGCAGCTTGGGCGGGGGGACGGGAGATACGCAGTATTTT.

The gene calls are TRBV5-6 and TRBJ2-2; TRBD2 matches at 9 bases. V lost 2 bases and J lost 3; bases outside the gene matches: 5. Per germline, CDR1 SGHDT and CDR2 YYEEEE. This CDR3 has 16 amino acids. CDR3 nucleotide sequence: TGTGCCAGCAGCTTCCTGGCGGGAGGGTACACCGGGGAGCTGTTTTTT. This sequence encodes CASSFLAGGYTGELFF.

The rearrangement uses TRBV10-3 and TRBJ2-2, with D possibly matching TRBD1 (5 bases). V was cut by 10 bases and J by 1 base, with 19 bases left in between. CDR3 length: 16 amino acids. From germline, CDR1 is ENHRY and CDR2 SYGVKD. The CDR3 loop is CATRSSVTGNTGELFF. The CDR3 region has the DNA TGTGCCACACGATCTTCGGTTACAGGGAACACCGGGGAGCTGTTTTTT.

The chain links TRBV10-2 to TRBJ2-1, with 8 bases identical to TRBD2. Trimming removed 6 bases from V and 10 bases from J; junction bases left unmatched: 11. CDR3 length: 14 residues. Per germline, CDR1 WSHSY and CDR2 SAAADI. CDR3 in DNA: TGCGCCAGCAGATACACTAGCGGTGGAGGGGAGCAGTTCTTC. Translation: CASRYTSGGGEQFF.

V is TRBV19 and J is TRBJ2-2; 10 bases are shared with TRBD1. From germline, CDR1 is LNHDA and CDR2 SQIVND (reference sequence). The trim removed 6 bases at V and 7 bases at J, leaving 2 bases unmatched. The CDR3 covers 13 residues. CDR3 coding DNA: TGTGCCAGTAGCGACAGGGGGCACGGGGAGCTGTTTTTT. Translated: CASSDRGHGELFF.

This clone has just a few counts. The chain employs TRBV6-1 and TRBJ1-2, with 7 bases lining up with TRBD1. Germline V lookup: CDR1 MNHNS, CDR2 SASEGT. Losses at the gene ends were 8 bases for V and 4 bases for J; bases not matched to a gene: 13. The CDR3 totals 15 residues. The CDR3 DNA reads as TGTGCCAGCGGGAGACAGGGCCCCGTGGGCTATGGCTACACCTTC. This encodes CASGRQGPVGYGYTF.

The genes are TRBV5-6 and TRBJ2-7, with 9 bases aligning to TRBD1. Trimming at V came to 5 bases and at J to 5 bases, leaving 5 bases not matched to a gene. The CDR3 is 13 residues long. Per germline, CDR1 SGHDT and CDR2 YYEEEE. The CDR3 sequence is CASSWDRVDEQYF. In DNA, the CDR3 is TGTGCCAGCAGTTGGGACAGGGTTGACGAGCAGTACTTC.

The CDR3 loop reads CASSLTTVSYEQYF. The CDR3 region has the DNA TGCGCCAGCAGCTTAACGACAGTCTCCTACGAGCAGTACTTC. The chain employs TRBV5-1 and TRBJ2-7; possibly TRBD1 for D (5 bases). From germline, CDR1 is SGHRS and CDR2 YFSETQ. The CDR3 length is 14 residues. Trimming left V 2 bases short and J 0 bases short, with 9 bases between.

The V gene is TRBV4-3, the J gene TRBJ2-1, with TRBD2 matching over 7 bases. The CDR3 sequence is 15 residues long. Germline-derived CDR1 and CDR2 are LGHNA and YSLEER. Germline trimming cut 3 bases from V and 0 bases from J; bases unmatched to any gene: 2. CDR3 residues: CASSQRTSSYNEQFF. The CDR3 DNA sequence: TGCGCCAGCAGCCAGAGGACTAGCTCCTACAATGAGCAGTTCTTC.

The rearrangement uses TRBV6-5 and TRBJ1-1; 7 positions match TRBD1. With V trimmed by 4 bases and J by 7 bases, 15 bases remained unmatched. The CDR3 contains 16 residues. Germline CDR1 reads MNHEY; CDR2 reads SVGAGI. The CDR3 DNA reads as TGTGCCAGCAGTTCCCAGGGGGGGTACCGGGGGGGTGAAGCTTTCTTT. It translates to CASSSQGGYRGGEAFF.

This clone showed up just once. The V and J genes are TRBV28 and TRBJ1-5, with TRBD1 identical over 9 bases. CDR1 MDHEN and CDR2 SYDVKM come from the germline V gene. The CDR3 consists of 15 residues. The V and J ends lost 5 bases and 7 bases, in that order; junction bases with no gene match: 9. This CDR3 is CASSTDRGETQPQHF. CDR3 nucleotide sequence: TGTGCCAGCAGTACCGACAGGGGGGAAACGCAGCCCCAGCATTTT.

The chain's CDR3 is CASSYGQGDTQYF. The CDR3 DNA sequence: TGTGCCAGCAGTTATGGACAGGGGGATACGCAGTATTTT. V is TRBV7-8 and J is TRBJ2-3; 9 bases agree with TRBD1. CDR1 and CDR2 from the germline V gene are SGHVS and FQNEAQ. The CDR3 totals 13 residues. Trimming removed 6 bases from V and 6 bases from J; junction bases left unmatched: 4.

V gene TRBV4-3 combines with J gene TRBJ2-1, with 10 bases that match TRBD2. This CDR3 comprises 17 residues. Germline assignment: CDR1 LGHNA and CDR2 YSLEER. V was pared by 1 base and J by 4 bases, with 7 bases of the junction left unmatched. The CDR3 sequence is CASSQGATAGGYNEQFF. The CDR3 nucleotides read TGCGCCAGCAGCCAAGGGGCCACAGCGGGGGGGTACAATGAGCAGTTCTTC.

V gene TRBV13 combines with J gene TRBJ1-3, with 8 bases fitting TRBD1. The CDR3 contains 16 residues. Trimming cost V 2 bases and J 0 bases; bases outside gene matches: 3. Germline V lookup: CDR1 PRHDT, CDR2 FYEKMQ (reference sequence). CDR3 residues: CASSLQGASSGNTIYF. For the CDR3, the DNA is TGTGCCAGCAGCTTACAGGGGGCGAGCTCTGGAAACACCATATATTTT. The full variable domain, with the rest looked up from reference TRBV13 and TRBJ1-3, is AAGVIQSPRHLIKEKRETATLKCYPIPRHDTVYWYQQGPGQDPQFLISFYEKMQSDKGSIPDRFSAQQFSDYHSELNMSSLELGDSALYFCASSLQGASSGNTIYFGEGSWLTVV.

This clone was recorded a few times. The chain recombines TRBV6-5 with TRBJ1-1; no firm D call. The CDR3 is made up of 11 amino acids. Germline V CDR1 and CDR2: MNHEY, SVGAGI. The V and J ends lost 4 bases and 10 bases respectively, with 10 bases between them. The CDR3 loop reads CASSSLRRAFF. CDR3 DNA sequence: TGTGCCAGCAGTTCGTTACGGAGAGCTTTCTTT.

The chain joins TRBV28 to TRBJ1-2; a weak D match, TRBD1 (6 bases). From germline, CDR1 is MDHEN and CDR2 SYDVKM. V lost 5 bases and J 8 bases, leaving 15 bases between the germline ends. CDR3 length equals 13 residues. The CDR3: CASSGRGLRGYTF. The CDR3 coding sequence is TGTGCCAGCAGTGGCAGGGGACTACGCGGCTACACCTTC.

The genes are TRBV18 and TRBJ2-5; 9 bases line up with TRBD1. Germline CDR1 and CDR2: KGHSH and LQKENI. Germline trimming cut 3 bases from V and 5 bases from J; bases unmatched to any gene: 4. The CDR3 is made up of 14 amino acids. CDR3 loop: CASSPTGGGETQYF. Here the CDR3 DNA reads TGTGCCAGCTCACCCACAGGGGGCGGTGAGACCCAGTACTTC.